The sequence of this T cell receptor (beta chain) was determined in a study of CD8 T cells in Susac syndrome. With random hexamers, reverse transcription was performed on about 0.45 to 1 ug of RNA. The amplification used immunoSEQ multiplex PCR on TCR beta CDR3; it spanned 54 Vbeta and 13 Jbeta. A single record per CDR3 protein comes from TCRdb applying MiXCR to the immunoSEQ multiplex PCR reads. The sample lists 150,000 to 250,000 distinct CDR3 sequences, roughly 96% occurring once. The CDR3 is made up of 16 amino acids. V shed 2 bases, J shed 8 bases, and the junction held 6 bases outside the gene matches. The V gene's germline CDR1 is KGHDR and CDR2 SFDVKD. Peripheral blood CD8+ and CD4+ T cells were profiled by TCR beta sequencing. Each multiple sclerosis control was a treatment-naive patient with relapsing-remitting disease that was either stable or active.

The TCR originated in a human donor with multiple sclerosis. Sequenced: CD4+ T cells from PBMCs. The chain couples TRBV24-1 to TRBJ2-1; 12 nucleotides line up with TRBD1. The chain's CDR3 is CATSDSPGQGADEQFF. The CDR3 DNA follows: TGTGCCACCAGTGATTCGCCGGGACAGGGGGCCGATGAGCAGTTCTTC.